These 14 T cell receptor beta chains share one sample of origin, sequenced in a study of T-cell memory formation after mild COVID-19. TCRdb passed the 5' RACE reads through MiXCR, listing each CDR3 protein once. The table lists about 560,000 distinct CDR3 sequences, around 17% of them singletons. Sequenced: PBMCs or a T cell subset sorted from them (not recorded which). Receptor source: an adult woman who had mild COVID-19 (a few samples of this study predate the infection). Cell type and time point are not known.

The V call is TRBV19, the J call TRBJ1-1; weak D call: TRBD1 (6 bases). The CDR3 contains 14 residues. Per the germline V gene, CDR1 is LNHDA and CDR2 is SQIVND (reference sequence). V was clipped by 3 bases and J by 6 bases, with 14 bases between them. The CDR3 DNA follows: TGTGCCAGTAGTATGGTCAGGGGATCTTCTGAAGCTTTCTTT. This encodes CASSMVRGSSEAFF.

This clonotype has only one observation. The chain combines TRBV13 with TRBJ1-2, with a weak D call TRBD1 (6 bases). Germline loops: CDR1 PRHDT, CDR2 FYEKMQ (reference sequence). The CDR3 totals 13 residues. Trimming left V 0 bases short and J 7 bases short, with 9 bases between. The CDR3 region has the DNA TGTGCCAGCAGCTTAGGGGGGGCGGCTGGCTACACCTTC. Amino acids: CASSLGGAAGYTF.

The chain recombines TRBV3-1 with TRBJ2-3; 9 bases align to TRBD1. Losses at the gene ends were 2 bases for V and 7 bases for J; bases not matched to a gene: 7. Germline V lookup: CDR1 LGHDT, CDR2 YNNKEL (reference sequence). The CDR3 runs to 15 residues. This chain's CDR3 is CASSQPGQGKYTQYF. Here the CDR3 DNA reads TGTGCCAGCAGCCAACCGGGACAGGGCAAGTATACGCAGTATTTT.

The CDR3 sequence: CASSSTGGKSDGYTF. The CDR3 bases are TGTGCCAGCAGCTCCACAGGGGGAAAATCAGATGGCTACACCTTC. The gene calls are TRBV7-9 and TRBJ1-2, with 8 bases matching TRBD1. The CDR3 is 15 amino acids. V lost 4 bases, J lost 6 bases, and 10 bases stayed unmatched. CDR1 SEHNR and CDR2 FQNEAQ come from the germline V gene (reference sequence). Together with reference TRBV7-9 and TRBJ1-2, the CDR3 gives the full variable domain: DTGVSQNPRHKITKRGQNVTFRCDPISEHNRLYWYRQTLGQGPEFLTYFQNEAQLEKSRLLSDRFSAERPKGSFSTLEIQRTEQGDSAMYLCASSSTGGKSDGYTFGSGTRLTVV.

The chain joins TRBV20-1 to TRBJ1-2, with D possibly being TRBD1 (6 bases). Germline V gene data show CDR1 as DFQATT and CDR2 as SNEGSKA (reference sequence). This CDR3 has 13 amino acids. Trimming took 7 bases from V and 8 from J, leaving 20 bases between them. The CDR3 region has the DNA TGCAGTGGGACCCCTTCCGACAGGCGCGGCTACACCTTC. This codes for CSGTPSDRRGYTF.

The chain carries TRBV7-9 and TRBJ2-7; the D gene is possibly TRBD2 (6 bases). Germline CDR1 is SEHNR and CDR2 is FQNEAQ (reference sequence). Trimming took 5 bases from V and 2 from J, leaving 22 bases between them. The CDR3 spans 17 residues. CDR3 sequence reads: CASSNPRDGGSPYEQYF. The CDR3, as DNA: TGTGCCAGCAGCAACCCCAGGGACGGGGGTTCACCCTACGAGCAGTACTTC.

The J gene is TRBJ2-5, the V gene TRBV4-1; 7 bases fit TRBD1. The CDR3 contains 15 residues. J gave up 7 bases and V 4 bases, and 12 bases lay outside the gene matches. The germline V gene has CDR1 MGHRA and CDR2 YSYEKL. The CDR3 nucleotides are TGCGCCAGCAGCCGGGACAGAGGTACCCTGGGGACCCAGTACTTC. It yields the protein CASSRDRGTLGTQYF.

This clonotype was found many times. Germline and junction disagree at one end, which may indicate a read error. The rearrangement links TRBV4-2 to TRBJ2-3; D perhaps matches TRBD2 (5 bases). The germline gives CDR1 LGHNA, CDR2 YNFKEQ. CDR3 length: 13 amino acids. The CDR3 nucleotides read TGCGCCAGCAGCCAAGAGGGCGGGGATACGCAGTATTTT. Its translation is CASSQEGGDTQYF.

This chain's CDR3 is CASSYSAGDRGLPYNEQFF. DNA for the CDR3: TGTGCCAGCAGTTACTCAGCCGGGGACAGGGGGCTGCCCTACAATGAGCAGTTCTTC. The rearrangement links TRBV6-5 to TRBJ2-1, with TRBD1 matching over 12 bases. Germline V gives CDR1 MNHEY, CDR2 SVGAGI. The CDR3 sequence is 19 residues long. V lost 0 bases and J lost 2; bases outside the gene matches: 8.

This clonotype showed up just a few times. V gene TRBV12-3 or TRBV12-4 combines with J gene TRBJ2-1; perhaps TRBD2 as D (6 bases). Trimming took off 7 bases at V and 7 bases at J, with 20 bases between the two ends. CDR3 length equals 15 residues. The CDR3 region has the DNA TGTGCCAGCAATCCTTCCGGGGGAGCGCGGAATGAGCAGTTCTTC. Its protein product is CASNPSGGARNEQFF.

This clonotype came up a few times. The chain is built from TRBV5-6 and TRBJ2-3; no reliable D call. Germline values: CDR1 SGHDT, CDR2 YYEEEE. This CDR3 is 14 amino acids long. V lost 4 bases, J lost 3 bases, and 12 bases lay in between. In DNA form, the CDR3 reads TGTGCCAGCAGCCTGGGCCCGACGACAGATACGCAGTATTTT. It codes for CASSLGPTTDTQYF.

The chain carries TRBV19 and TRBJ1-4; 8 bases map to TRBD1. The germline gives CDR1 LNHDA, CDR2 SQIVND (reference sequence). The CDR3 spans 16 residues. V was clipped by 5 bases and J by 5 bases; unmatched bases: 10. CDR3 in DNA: TGTGCCAGTAGTGGGAGATCCGGGACAGGCAATGAAAAACTGTTTTTT. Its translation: CASSGRSGTGNEKLFF.

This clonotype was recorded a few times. CDR3 protein: CASSTSSGGDTQYF. The CDR3 DNA sequence: TGTGCCAGCAGCACGTCTAGCGGGGGAGATACGCAGTATTTT. This rearrangement joins TRBV9 to TRBJ2-3, with 10 bases matching TRBD2. The CDR3 has 14 residues. Germline-derived CDR1 and CDR2 are SGDLS and YYNGEE. J lost 5 bases, V lost 4 bases, and 4 bases had no gene match.

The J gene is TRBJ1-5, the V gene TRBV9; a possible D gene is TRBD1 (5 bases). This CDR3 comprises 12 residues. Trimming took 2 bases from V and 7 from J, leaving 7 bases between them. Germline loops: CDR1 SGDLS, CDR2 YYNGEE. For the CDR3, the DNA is TGTGCCAGCAGCGTCCAGGGCCAGCCCCAGCATTTT. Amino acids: CASSVQGQPQHF.